This T cell receptor beta chain was recorded in a study of cytomegalovirus exposure and HLA in healthy donors. For the study at large: Later analysis reported that the roughly 120 validation repertoires shared the platform of the approximately 690 first-cohort repertoires.

Sequencing used immunoSEQ multiplex PCR; TCRdb keeps in-frame clones, though not all of them. Here the sample spans about 49,000 clones, roughly nine tenths being singletons. Study-wide results and caveats: For cytomegalovirus status, the classifier reportedly gave diagnoses with high specificity and sensitivity. Rare TCR sequences predominated, though certain public TCRs were found in many donors. Cytomegalovirus-associated status was assigned to some 160 TCR beta chains.

Concerning this clone itself: What it binds is not known.

Input material: PBMCs. The clonotype comes from a man between 18 and 29 years old in good health and CMV-seronegative.

The CDR3 protein is CASSLGGVTYEQYF. CDR3 DNA sequence: TGTGCCAGCAGCCTCGGGGGGGTCACCTACGAGCAGTACTTC. This chain uses TRBV7-6 with TRBJ2-7; 8 bases are shared with TRBD2. Losses at the gene ends were 5 bases for V and 2 bases for J; bases not matched to a gene: 5. The CDR3 sequence is 14 residues long. The germline gives CDR1 SGHVS, CDR2 FNYEAQ.